These 23 T cell receptor beta chains were all obtained from the same sample, sequenced in a study of blood T cell repertoires in COVID-19. Some clones are missing from TCRdb's copy, which holds only in-frame ones; the method was immunoSEQ multiplex PCR. Here the sample spans some 80,000 clones, 86% being singletons. The specimen was peripheral blood. These receptors all stem from a human donor in a cohort sampled during active COVID-19.

V gene TRBV6-2 or TRBV6-3 combines with J gene TRBJ2-3; 10 bases map to TRBD2. CDR3 length: 14 amino acids. Germline V CDR1 and CDR2: MNHEY, SVGEGT. The ends lost 6 bases at V and 4 bases at J; junction bases unmatched: 4. This CDR3 is CASSSGTSADTQYF. The CDR3 region has the DNA TGTGCCAGCAGCTCCGGGACTAGCGCAGATACGCAGTATTTT.

The chain recombines TRBV7-2 with TRBJ1-2; D not resolved. Looked up from germline, CDR1 is SGHTA and CDR2 is FQGNSA. CDR3 length: 15 amino acids. Between the trimmed V and J ends, which lost 1 base and 8 bases, there was a span of 17 bases. DNA for the CDR3: TGTGCCAGCAGCTTAGGCCGAACGGGGTCACGCGGCTACACCTTC. Translating gives CASSLGRTGSRGYTF.

The chain employs TRBV16 and TRBJ2-5; 7 positions match TRBD1. Looked up from germline, CDR1 is KGHSY and CDR2 is FQNENV. The CDR3 length is 13 residues. V gave up 4 bases and J gave up 3 bases; unmatched junction bases: 2. CDR3 DNA: TGTGCCAGCAGCCCCGACAGGGAAGAGACCCAGTACTTC. As protein: CASSPDREETQYF.

The chain links TRBV6-2 or TRBV6-3 to TRBJ1-2; TRBD1 matches at 9 bases. Germline assignment: CDR1 MNHEY and CDR2 SVGEGT. This CDR3 comprises 14 residues. The V segment lost 6 bases and the J segment 8 bases; nucleotides outside the gene matches: 10. The CDR3 bases are TGTGCCAGCAGCGGACAGGGGAGGATGGGCGGCTACACCTTC. It yields the protein CASSGQGRMGGYTF.

V usage is TRBV5-1 and J usage is TRBJ2-7, with 7 bases identical to TRBD1. V shed 4 bases, J shed 7 bases, and the junction held 8 bases outside the gene matches. CDR1 is SGHRS and CDR2 is YFSETQ in the germline V gene. The CDR3 covers 13 residues. The CDR3 DNA reads TGCGCCAGCAGCGCAATGACAGGGCGGGAGCAGTACTTC. It translates to CASSAMTGREQYF.

This clone was seen only once. V usage is TRBV9 and J usage is TRBJ2-7, with D tentatively TRBD2 (7 bases). The CDR3 is 16 residues long. V dropped 1 base and J dropped 3 bases, with 17 bases sitting between them. CDR1 is SGDLS and CDR2 is YYNGEE in the germline V gene. The CDR3 reads CASSVSGATGYYEQYF. CDR3 nucleotide sequence: TGTGCCAGCAGCGTAAGCGGGGCTACAGGGTACTACGAGCAGTACTTC.

This clone was picked up a small number of times. This rearrangement joins TRBV6-1 to TRBJ2-7; a possible D gene is TRBD1 (5 bases). The CDR3 loop spans 15 amino acids. Germline CDR1 reads MNHNS; CDR2 reads SASEGT. V was trimmed by 3 bases and J by 4 bases, leaving 16 bases between them. The CDR3 region is CASSDLRAGRYEQYF. The CDR3 nucleotides are TGTGCCAGCAGTGACCTTCGGGCAGGGCGGTACGAGCAGTACTTC.

The CDR3 loop reads CSVVLAGAVNYNEQFF. The CDR3 DNA is TGCAGCGTTGTACTAGCGGGGGCAGTCAACTACAATGAGCAGTTCTTC. The genes are TRBV29-1 and TRBJ2-1, with 11 bases that match TRBD2. The V segment lost 4 bases and the J segment 3 bases; nucleotides outside the gene matches: 8. The V gene's germline CDR1 is SQVTM and CDR2 ANQGSEA. This CDR3 is 16 amino acids long.

The rearrangement links TRBV7-2 to TRBJ2-7; 9 bases map to TRBD1. Germline CDR1 and CDR2: SGHTA and FQGNSA. This CDR3 spans 15 amino acids. J gave up 6 bases and V 5 bases, and 11 bases lay outside the gene matches. CDR3 region: CASSTGTGYLFEQYF. Here the CDR3 DNA reads TGTGCCAGCAGCACCGGGACAGGGTATCTATTCGAGCAGTACTTC.

This clone has only a few counts. The chain carries TRBV9 and TRBJ2-7; TRBD1 agrees at 9 bases. V trimming: 0 bases; J trimming: 5 bases; junction bases outside the gene matches: 6. This CDR3 region has 15 residues. Germline CDR1 is SGDLS and CDR2 is YYNGEE. The CDR3 bases are TGTGCCAGCAGCGTAGGAGGGACAGGGAACCACGAGCAGTACTTC. Translation: CASSVGGTGNHEQYF.

The gene calls are TRBV18 and TRBJ1-2; 8 nucleotides agree with TRBD1. In germline, CDR1 is KGHSH, CDR2 LQKENI. Trimming cost V 3 bases and J 12 bases; bases outside gene matches: 9. The CDR3 consists of 13 residues. CDR3 DNA sequence: TGTGCCAGCTCACCTCTGTCAGGGGGCATTCACACCTTC. It codes for CASSPLSGGIHTF.

V gene TRBV24-1 combines with J gene TRBJ2-6; D unresolved. This CDR3 has 16 residues. Trimming cost V 1 base and J 0 bases, with 6 bases left between them. Germline V gene sequence: CDR1 KGHDR, CDR2 SFDVKD. The CDR3 DNA follows: TGTGCCACCAGTGATTTCCCAGGCTCTGGGGCCAACGTCCTGACTTTC. This codes for CATSDFPGSGANVLTF.

V gene TRBV5-1 combines with J gene TRBJ1-3, with D tentatively TRBD1 (5 bases). Germline V gene data show CDR1 as SGHRS and CDR2 as YFSETQ. There are 15 residues in the CDR3. V lost 3 bases and J lost 0, with 10 bases in between. In DNA form, the CDR3 reads TGCGCCAGCAGCTCCGACAGCTCCTCTGGAAACACCATATATTTT. Encoded protein: CASSSDSSSGNTIYF.

This chain joins TRBV27 and TRBJ2-2, with TRBD1 matching over 9 bases. Trimming at V came to 1 base and at J to 8 bases, leaving 8 bases not matched to a gene. This CDR3 is 16 amino acids long. Germline lookup yields CDR1 MNHEY and CDR2 SMNVEV (reference sequence). CDR3 sequence (DNA): TGTGCCAGCAGTTTATTGCTCGGACAGGGGTTGGGGGAGCTGTTTTTT. Its translation: CASSLLLGQGLGELFF.

The rearrangement joins TRBV10-3 to TRBJ2-3; 10 positions agree with TRBD2. V shed 3 bases and J 3 bases; nucleotides not matched to a gene: 9. The CDR3 loop spans 17 amino acids. The germline CDR1 and CDR2 sequences are ENHRY and SYGVKD. The CDR3 nucleotides are TGTGCCATCAGTGATGGTTTAGCGGGAGGAGGGACAGATACGCAGTATTTT. It specifies CAISDGLAGGGTDTQYF.

The gene calls are TRBV3-1 (or the pseudogene TRBV3-2) and TRBJ2-1, with 10 nucleotides matching TRBD1. The germline V gene encodes CDR1 LGHDT and CDR2 YNNKEL (reference sequence). The junction had 6 bases not matched to a gene; V was cut back by 3 bases and J by 7 bases. This CDR3 comprises 15 residues. The CDR3 coding sequence is TGTGCCAGCAGCCAGCAAAGGGACAGGGGAAATGAGCAGTTCTTC. Translating it yields CASSQQRDRGNEQFF.

CDR3 sequence: CASSPNSGGSGANVLTF. As DNA, the CDR3 is TGCGCCAGCAGCCCTAACTCGGGAGGGTCTGGGGCCAACGTCCTGACTTTC. The rearrangement uses TRBV5-1 and TRBJ2-6; 8 bases line up with TRBD2. This CDR3 comprises 17 residues. V was pared by 4 bases and J by 1 base, with 7 bases of the junction left unmatched. In germline, CDR1 is SGHRS, CDR2 YFSETQ. Complete variable domain (other parts from reference TRBV5-1 and TRBJ2-6): KAGVTQTPRYLIKTRGQQVTLSCSPISGHRSVSWYQQTPGQGLQFLFEYFSETQRNKGNFPGRFSGRQFSNSRSEMNVSTLELGDSALYLCASSPNSGGSGANVLTFGAGSRLTVL.

The chain has TRBV11-3 and TRBJ2-1; 8 nucleotides match TRBD1. Per germline, CDR1 SGHNT and CDR2 YENEEA. The CDR3 covers 14 residues. The V and J ends lost 4 bases and 7 bases, in that order; junction bases with no gene match: 6. Here the CDR3 reads CASSSRTGNNEQFF. The CDR3, as DNA: TGTGCCAGCAGCTCGCGGACAGGGAATAATGAGCAGTTCTTC.

Comments on this clone: In the same sample, other DNA sequences code for this CDR3. Here the CDR3 reads CASSLGLAGTQETQYF. CDR3 bases: TGCGCCAGCAGCCTCGGACTAGCGGGGACCCAAGAGACCCAGTACTTC. V usage is TRBV5-1 and J usage is TRBJ2-5, with 12 bases lining up with TRBD2. V dropped 4 bases and J dropped 1; count of bases not matched to a gene: 5. The CDR3 is made up of 16 amino acids. Germline V CDR1 and CDR2: SGHRS, YFSETQ.

This chain links TRBV5-1 with TRBJ2-1; maybe TRBD2 (6 bases). CDR3 length: 13 amino acids. In germline, CDR1 is SGHRS, CDR2 YFSETQ. V was cut by 5 bases and J by 8 bases, with 14 bases left in between. DNA of the CDR3: TGCGCCAGCAGTTCTGGGGGGTTGGATGAGCAGTTCTTC. It codes for CASSSGGLDEQFF. Supplemented by reference TRBV5-1 and TRBJ2-1, the full variable domain reads KAGVTQTPRYLIKTRGQQVTLSCSPISGHRSVSWYQQTPGQGLQFLFEYFSETQRNKGNFPGRFSGRQFSNSRSEMNVSTLELGDSALYLCASSSGGLDEQFFGPGTRLTVL.

The chain recombines TRBV25-1 with TRBJ2-7; D remains unclear. The CDR3 totals 12 residues. The ends were cut back, 6 bases at V and 5 bases at J, with 11 bases in the middle. The germline gives CDR1 MGHDK, CDR2 SYGVNS. The CDR3: CASRGLVHEQYF. DNA of the CDR3: TGTGCCAGCAGAGGCCTAGTCCACGAGCAGTACTTC.

The chain uses TRBV7-2 and TRBJ1-4, with TRBD1 matching over 7 bases. The V gene end was trimmed by 5 bases and the J gene end by 7 bases; junction bases not matched to a gene: 10. CDR3 length equals 15 residues. Germline CDR1 reads SGHTA; CDR2 reads FQGNSA. As DNA, the CDR3 is TGTGCCAGCAGCAAAACCGGGACAGCAGGTGAAAAACTGTTTTTT. Its protein product is CASSKTGTAGEKLFF.

The chain has TRBV11-2 and TRBJ2-5; TRBD1 is a possible D gene (6 bases). Germline CDR1 is SGHAT and CDR2 is FQNNGV. Trimming removed 3 bases from V and 2 bases from J, with 13 bases in between. The CDR3 extends over 15 amino acids. This CDR3 reads CASSLDLRGQETQYF. Here the CDR3 DNA reads TGTGCCAGCAGCTTGGATCTCAGGGGTCAAGAGACCCAGTACTTC.